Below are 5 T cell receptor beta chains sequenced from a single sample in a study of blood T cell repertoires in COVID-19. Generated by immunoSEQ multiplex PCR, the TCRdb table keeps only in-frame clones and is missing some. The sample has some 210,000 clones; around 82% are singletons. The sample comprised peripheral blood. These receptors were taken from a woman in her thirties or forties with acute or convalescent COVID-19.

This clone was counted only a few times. This CDR3 is CASSIDPPVGTAIHKPQHF. The CDR3 nucleotides read TGTGCCAGTAGTATAGATCCCCCCGTTGGGACAGCCATTCACAAGCCCCAGCATTTT. J is TRBJ1-5 and V is TRBV19; 7 bases align to TRBD1. Germline values: CDR1 LNHDA, CDR2 SQIVND (reference sequence). The CDR3 is 19 amino acids. V was clipped by 0 bases and J by 8 bases; unmatched bases: 19.

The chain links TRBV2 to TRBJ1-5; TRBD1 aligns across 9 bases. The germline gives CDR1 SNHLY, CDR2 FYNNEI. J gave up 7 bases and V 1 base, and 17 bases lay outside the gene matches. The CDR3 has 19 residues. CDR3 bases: TGTGCCAGCAGTGAAGGCCTGGGGACAGGGAATTGGGAAGGACAGCCCCAGCATTTT. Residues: CASSEGLGTGNWEGQPQHF.

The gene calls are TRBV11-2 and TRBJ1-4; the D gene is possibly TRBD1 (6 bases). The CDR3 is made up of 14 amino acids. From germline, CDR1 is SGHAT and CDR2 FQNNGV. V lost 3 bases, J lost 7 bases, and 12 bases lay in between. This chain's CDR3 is CASSFGGAGEKLFF. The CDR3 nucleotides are TGTGCCAGCAGCTTCGGGGGGGCGGGTGAAAAACTGTTTTTT.

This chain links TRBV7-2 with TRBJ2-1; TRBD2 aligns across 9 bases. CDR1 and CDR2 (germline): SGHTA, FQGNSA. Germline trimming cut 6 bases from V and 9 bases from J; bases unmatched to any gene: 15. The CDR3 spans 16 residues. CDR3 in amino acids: CASSLVGGGARGEQFF. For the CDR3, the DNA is TGTGCCAGCAGTCTGGTCGGCGGGGGGGCTCGTGGTGAGCAGTTCTTC.

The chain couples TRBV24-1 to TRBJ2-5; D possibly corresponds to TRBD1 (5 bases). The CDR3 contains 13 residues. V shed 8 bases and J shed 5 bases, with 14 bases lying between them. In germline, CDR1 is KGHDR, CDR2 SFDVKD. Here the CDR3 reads CATTQSGSETQYF. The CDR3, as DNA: TGTGCCACCACCCAGTCAGGGTCGGAGACCCAGTACTTC.